These T cell receptor beta chains were read from a single sample in a study of blood T cell repertoires in COVID-19. Produced via immunoSEQ multiplex PCR; TCRdb's table is partial and in-frame only. The repertoire holds 95,000 to 120,000 clones, with around 84% as singletons. The sequencing sample was made of peripheral blood. The origin of the receptors is a human donor in a cohort sampled during active COVID-19. Both conserved end residues are part of each CDR3. A D gene is named only where the DNA matches it firmly. Part of the rows lack a size; the others show once, few, many or a class for expanded clones.

TRBV11-2	NA	TRBJ2-7	12	NA	TGTGCCAGCAGCTCGAGCTCCTACGAGCAGTACTTC	CASSSSSYEQYF
TRBV2	TRBD2	TRBJ2-1	16	NA	TGTGCCAGCAGTGCACTAGCGGGAGACCACTACAATGAGCAGTTCTTC	CASSALAGDHYNEQFF
TRBV25-1	TRBD1	TRBJ2-7	15	NA	TGTGCCAGCAGTGGCCACAACAGGGGATCCTACGAGCAGTACTTC	CASSGHNRGSYEQYF
TRBV4-3	TRBD2	TRBJ2-1	18	once	TGCGCCAGCAGCCACACCGGGACTAGCGGGGGGGCCAACTTTGAGCAGTTCTTC	CASSHTGTSGGANFEQFF
TRBV5-1	NA	TRBJ2-7	14	NA	TGCGCCAGCAGCGTGGCGACAGCACCCTACGAGCAGTACTTC	CASSVATAPYEQYF
TRBV10-3	NA	TRBJ2-7	17	NA	TGTGCCATCAGTGGGCTCTCGGGGGCGGGGGCGAGCGACGAGCAGTACTTC	CAISGLSGAGASDEQYF
TRBV10-3	TRBD1	TRBJ2-7	15	NA	TGTGCCATCAGACCCCGGGACAGGGGGTTTGGCGAGCAGTACTTC	CAIRPRDRGFGEQYF
TRBV15	TRBD2	TRBJ2-1	16	NA	TGTGCCACCAGCAGAGGCGGGGGGGCCATTTACAATGAGCAGTTCTTC	CATSRGGGAIYNEQFF
TRBV18	NA	TRBJ2-3	14	NA	TGTGCCAGCTCACCAGAGACAGGCTGGGATACGCAGTATTTT	CASSPETGWDTQYF
TRBV3-1/TRBV3-2	NA	TRBJ1-2	11	NA	TGTGCCAGCAGCTCCACTATGGGCTACACCTTC	CASSSTMGYTF
TRBV7-2	NA	TRBJ1-1	15	once	TGTGCCAGCAGCTACCCGGGACAAATGAACACTGAAGCTTTCTTT	CASSYPGQMNTEAFF
TRBV28	NA	TRBJ1-1	16	NA	TGTGCCAGCAGTTTAGGTTTGCGGCGGGGAGGGTCTGAAGCTTTCTTT	CASSLGLRRGGSEAFF
TRBV6-2/TRBV6-3	NA	TRBJ1-6	17	NA	TGTGCCAGCAGTTACTCGATAGGTGGACAGTATAATTCACCCCTCCACTTT	CASSYSIGGQYNSPLHF
TRBV29-1	NA	TRBJ2-2	16	NA	TGCAGCGTTGAAGAACCCCCGGGACAGAACACCGGGGAGCTGTTTTTT	CSVEEPPGQNTGELFF
TRBV7-9	NA	TRBJ2-5	16	NA	TGTGCCAGCAGCTTGCCCCGCGGGACGGTACAAGAGACCCAGTACTTC	CASSLPRGTVQETQYF